This is a list of T cell receptor beta chains from one sample in a study of T cells after yellow fever vaccination. TCRdb recomputed calls from the 5' RACE reads with MiXCR, one row per CDR3 protein. The sample records 200,000 to 250,000 distinct CDR3 sequences, 3.2% being singletons. This sample comprised CD4+ T cells sorted from PBMCs, obtained 10 days after the yellow fever booster vaccination. The receptor set was obtained from a man aged 18 to 29 who received the YFV17D yellow fever vaccine. The CDR3 runs from the conserved cysteine through the conserved F or W. D genes are given only for firm matches. Where a row states a size, it is once, few, many or the class of an expanded clone; other rows omit it.

V gene	J gene	clone size	D gene	CDR3 DNA	CDR3 protein
TRBV7-6	TRBJ1-3	NA	TRBD1	TGTGCCAGCGCCCCGGGACAGGCTTTCTCTGGAAACACCATATATTTT	CASAPGQAFSGNTIYF
TRBV28	TRBJ1-5	many	TRBD1	TGTGCCAGCAGCCTAGGGACAGGCCATCAGCCCCAGCATTTT	CASSLGTGHQPQHF
TRBV12-3/TRBV12-4	TRBJ2-3	many	NA	TGTGCCAGCAGTTTAAGGACAGGCACAGATACGCAGTATTTT	CASSLRTGTDTQYF
TRBV7-9	TRBJ2-1	NA	TRBD2	TGTGCCAGCAGCCTGGATCAGCGGGGGGGTTACAATGAGCAGTTCTTC	CASSLDQRGGYNEQFF
TRBV2	TRBJ1-1	NA	NA	TGTGCCAGCAGTGAGATCGGGAACACTGAAGCTTTCTTT	CASSEIGNTEAFF
TRBV2	TRBJ2-1	many	NA	TGTGCCAGCACCCTTGGGGGGGAGCAGTTCTTC	CASTLGGEQFF
TRBV7-2	TRBJ2-4	many	NA	TGTGCCAGCAGTAACCCAAACAGGGTGGGCAAAAACATTCAGTACTTC	CASSNPNRVGKNIQYF
TRBV12-3/TRBV12-4	TRBJ1-5	many	NA	TGTGCCAGCGCAGGGATTAATCAGCCCCAGCATTTT	CASAGINQPQHF
TRBV12-3/TRBV12-4	TRBJ1-4	few	TRBD1	TGTGCCAGCAGCCCCCGCGGACAGGGGGCGCGTAATGAAAAACTGTTTTTT	CASSPRGQGARNEKLFF
TRBV7-2	TRBJ1-4	NA	TRBD1	TGTGCCAGCAGCTGGACAGGGGTTAATGAAAAACTGTTTTTT	CASSWTGVNEKLFF
TRBV29-1	TRBJ2-1	many	NA	TGCAGCGTTGACAGGCCCCAGTTTGAGGATGAGCAGTTCTTC	CSVDRPQFEDEQFF
TRBV5-6	TRBJ1-5	many	TRBD1	TGTGCCAGCAGCTTTACAGGGGGCGGCAATCAGCCCCAGCATTTT	CASSFTGGGNQPQHF
TRBV9	TRBJ1-3	NA	NA	TGTGCCAGCAGCCCATATCTAGAGCGATACTCTGGAAACACCATATATTTT	CASSPYLERYSGNTIYF
TRBV25-1	TRBJ2-1	NA	NA	TGTGCCAGCAGGGGCGTAGAAGGCTCCTACAATGAGCAGTTCTTC	CASRGVEGSYNEQFF
TRBV9	TRBJ1-5	NA	TRBD1	TGTGCCAGCAGCCCAGACCAGGGGGAACAGCCCCAGCATTTT	CASSPDQGEQPQHF
TRBV20-1	TRBJ1-1	NA	NA	TGCAGTCTTTGGACCAAGAACACTGAAGCTTTCTTT	CSLWTKNTEAFF
TRBV7-2	TRBJ1-5	few	NA	TGTGCCAGCAGCTTAGTCGGGGGTAGTTATCAGCCCCAGCATTTT	CASSLVGGSYQPQHF
TRBV30	TRBJ1-2	NA	NA	TGTGCCTGGGGACAGTCCTATGGCTACACCTTC	CAWGQSYGYTF
TRBV12-3/TRBV12-4	TRBJ2-3	few	TRBD2	TGTGCCAGCAGCCCAGGCACTAGCGGGGATACGCAGTATTTT	CASSPGTSGDTQYF
TRBV7-8	TRBJ1-1	NA	TRBD1	TGTGCCAGCAGCCCTACAGGGGGCAGGACTGAAGCTTTCTTT	CASSPTGGRTEAFF
TRBV5-4	TRBJ2-1	many	TRBD2	TGTGCCACCGATGCTATCGGGGGGGCCATGGGTAATGAGCAGTTCTTC	CATDAIGGAMGNEQFF
TRBV5-1	TRBJ2-5	few	TRBD2	TGCGCCAGCAGCTTTGGGGCGGGGGTCCGGGAGACCCAGTACTTC	CASSFGAGVRETQYF